These 9 T cell receptor beta chains were all obtained from the same sample, sequenced in a study of technical replicates of blood from a handful of donors. Profiled with immunoSEQ multiplex PCR; TCRdb holds only in-frame clones, not every one. The data show around 65,000 clones, with approximately 86% seen just once and about 5% held by the top ten. The sample taken for sequencing was PBMCs. These receptors were taken from a human donor in good health. Some clones in this sample may be carry-over from other donors' samples.

The rearrangement joins TRBV7-2 to TRBJ2-2; tentatively, D is TRBD2 (5 bases). The CDR3 totals 16 residues. The germline CDR1 and CDR2 sequences are SGHTA and FQGNSA. Trimming took off 5 bases at V and 0 bases at J, with 13 bases between the two ends. CDR3 protein: CASSAHFGTNTGELFF. In nucleotides, the CDR3 is TGTGCCAGCAGCGCTCATTTCGGGACGAACACCGGGGAGCTGTTTTTT.

This rearrangement joins TRBV5-1 to TRBJ2-7; TRBD1 agrees at 9 bases. The CDR3 is made up of 15 amino acids. In germline, CDR1 is SGHRS, CDR2 YFSETQ. V dropped 3 bases and J dropped 2; count of bases not matched to a gene: 6. The CDR3 bases are TGCGCCAGCAGCTCCGGACAGGGGTATACCTACGAGCAGTACTTC. Protein: CASSSGQGYTYEQYF.

The chain links TRBV21-1 to TRBJ2-7; the tabulated D call, TRBD1, remains unverified against the DNA. TRBV21-1 is shown as a pseudogene. The CDR3 loop spans 17 amino acids. CDR3 DNA sequence: TGTGCCAGCAGCAACCAGGGCCCAGGGGGACAACCCTACGAGCAGTACTTC. Residues: CASSNQGPGGQPYEQYF.

The V gene is TRBV7-9, the J gene TRBJ1-2, with unresolved D. Germline V gene lookup returns CDR1 SEHNR and CDR2 FQNEAQ (reference sequence). The CDR3 loop spans 13 amino acids. V was pared by 1 base and J by 8 bases, with 11 bases between. The DNA for the CDR3 is TGTGCCAGCAGCTTAGTCGAGGAGAGGGGCTACACCTTC. It yields the protein CASSLVEERGYTF.

The chain uses TRBV18 and TRBJ1-1; TRBD1 matches 10 bases. V trimming: 3 bases; J trimming: 4 bases; junction bases outside the gene matches: 5. The V gene's germline CDR1 is KGHSH and CDR2 LQKENI. The CDR3 extends over 15 amino acids. CDR3 nucleotide sequence: TGTGCCAGCTCACCGCAGACAGGGGGCACCACTGAAGCTTTCTTT. Translating it yields CASSPQTGGTTEAFF.

The V and J genes are TRBV6-1 and TRBJ2-3, with 15 bases that match TRBD2. The germline CDR1 and CDR2 sequences are MNHNS and SASEGT. CDR3 length: 17 amino acids. The V and J ends lost 4 bases and 1 base, in that order; junction bases with no gene match: 3. CDR3 residues: CASSAGLAGGGTDTQYF. The CDR3 coding sequence is TGTGCCAGCAGTGCCGGACTAGCGGGGGGGGGCACAGATACGCAGTATTTT.

The table lists this clone with a count of one. The V and J genes are TRBV13 and TRBJ2-1; D gene ambiguous. The CDR3 sequence is 16 residues long. The V end lost 5 bases, the J end lost 6 bases, and 20 bases lay between the germline ends. Germline values: CDR1 PRHDT, CDR2 FYEKMQ (reference sequence). This CDR3 reads CASSPRSEPSFNEQFF. For the CDR3, the DNA is TGTGCCAGCAGCCCGCGGTCGGAGCCCAGTTTCAATGAGCAGTTCTTC. Using reference TRBV13 and TRBJ2-1 for the parts outside the CDR3, the full variable domain is AAGVIQSPRHLIKEKRETATLKCYPIPRHDTVYWYQQGPGQDPQFLISFYEKMQSDKGSIPDRFSAQQFSDYHSELNMSSLELGDSALYFCASSPRSEPSFNEQFFGPGTRLTVL.

The chain couples TRBV7-8 to TRBJ1-2; D possibly corresponds to TRBD1 (6 bases). The length of the CDR3 is 15 residues. Trimming shortened V by 6 bases and J by 3 bases, and 17 bases separated the two germline ends. Germline V gives CDR1 SGHVS, CDR2 FQNEAQ. The CDR3 protein is CASRPGGGRDYGYTF. The CDR3 coding sequence is TGTGCCAGCAGGCCTGGCGGGGGGCGCGACTATGGCTACACCTTC.

The rearrangement links TRBV9 to TRBJ2-3, with 8 bases that match TRBD2. Germline CDR1 reads SGDLS; CDR2 reads YYNGEE. This CDR3 is 17 amino acids long. Trimming removed 0 bases from V and 2 bases from J; junction bases left unmatched: 8. CDR3 in amino acids: CASSVANTGGPTDTQYF. CDR3 DNA: TGTGCCAGCAGCGTAGCTAACACGGGAGGGCCCACAGATACGCAGTATTTT.